These 22 T cell receptor beta chains originate from one sample sequenced in a study of graft-versus-host responses after intestinal transplantation. Repertoires were generated with immunoSEQ multiplex PCR, while TCRdb's copy carries only in-frame clones and drops some. This table has roughly 130,000 clones, about 90% appearing once. Antigen specificity for these receptors is unknown. The material sequenced was unstimulated CD4+ T cells sorted from spleen or lymph node cells, taken before intestinal transplant. These receptors all come from a human donor who received an intestinal transplant.

The V call is TRBV6-5, the J call TRBJ2-7; D possibly matches TRBD1 or TRBD2 (5 bases each). The CDR3 consists of 14 residues. CDR1 and CDR2 from the germline V gene are MNHEY and SVGAGI. The chain's CDR3 is CAGRAGAPNYEQYF. The CDR3 region has the DNA TGTGCTGGGCGGGCTGGGGCACCTAATTACGAGCAGTACTTC.

The chain has TRBV5-1 and TRBJ1-5; a weak D match, TRBD1 (5 bases). Germline loops: CDR1 SGHRS, CDR2 YFSETQ. Trimming removed 4 bases from V and 0 bases from J, with 20 bases in between. CDR3 length equals 18 residues. CDR3 residues: CASSVGWQGRYSNQPQHF. In nucleotides, the CDR3 is TGCGCCAGCAGCGTTGGATGGCAGGGACGCTATAGCAATCAGCCCCAGCATTTT.

V and J are TRBV18 and TRBJ2-2, with 12 bases aligning to TRBD1. V dropped 3 bases and J dropped 7; count of bases not matched to a gene: 6. The CDR3 is 16 amino acids. The germline V gene has CDR1 KGHSH and CDR2 LQKENI. The CDR3 spells CASSPRDRGLGGELFF. In DNA, the CDR3 is TGTGCCAGCTCACCCCGGGACAGGGGGCTGGGCGGGGAGCTGTTTTTT.

As for this clone: Other nucleotide sequences in the sample specify the same CDR3. CDR3 region: CASSLEGGSTDTQYF. The DNA for the CDR3 is TGTGCCAGCAGCTTAGAGGGGGGTAGCACAGATACGCAGTATTTT. The chain combines TRBV11-3 with TRBJ2-3, with TRBD2 as a possible D gene (6 bases). Germline-derived CDR1 and CDR2 are SGHNT and YENEEA. The CDR3 runs to 15 residues. V dropped 0 bases and J dropped 0 bases, with 7 bases sitting between them.

The chain joins TRBV19 to TRBJ2-5; unclear D gene. CDR3 size: 12 residues. With 6 bases removed from V and 2 bases from J, the gap between germline ends came to 7 bases. CDR1 and CDR2 (germline): LNHDA, SQIVND (reference sequence). CDR3 nucleotide sequence: TGTGCCAGTAGCCGGCAGCAAGAGACCCAGTACTTC. Translation gives CASSRQQETQYF. Drawing the rest from reference TRBV19 and TRBJ2-5, the complete variable domain is DGGITQSPKYLFRKEGQNVTLSCEQNLNHDAMYWYRQDPGQGLRLIYYSQIVNDFQKGDIAEGYSVSREKKESFPLTVTSAQKNPTAFYLCASSRQQETQYFGPGTRLLVL.

The rearrangement links TRBV10-1 to TRBJ2-1, with 8 bases that match TRBD1. V dropped 7 bases and J dropped 5; count of bases not matched to a gene: 4. Germline V CDR1 and CDR2: WNHNN, SYGVQD (reference sequence). The CDR3 is made up of 13 amino acids. In DNA form, the CDR3 reads TGCGCCAGCATTCGGACAGGGCACAATGAGCAGTTCTTC. This codes for CASIRTGHNEQFF.

J is TRBJ2-1 and V is TRBV7-3, with 8 nucleotides matching TRBD1. J was trimmed by 6 bases and V by 4 bases; bases with no gene match: 8. The CDR3 spans 15 residues. The germline gives CDR1 SGHTA, CDR2 FQGTGA. This chain's CDR3 is CASSSAGQGLNEQFF. The CDR3 nucleotides read TGTGCCAGCAGCTCCGCCGGACAGGGTCTCAATGAGCAGTTCTTC. Supplemented by reference TRBV7-3 and TRBJ2-1, the full variable domain reads GAGVSQTPSNKVTEKGKYVELRCDPISGHTALYWYRQSLGQGPEFLIYFQGTGAADDSGLPNDRFFAVRPEGSVSTLKIQRTERGDSAVYLCASSSAGQGLNEQFFGPGTRLTVL.

V gene TRBV5-1 combines with J gene TRBJ2-5; TRBD2 agrees at 11 bases. Germline trimming cut 1 base from V and 1 base from J; bases unmatched to any gene: 0. There are 15 residues in the CDR3. CDR1 and CDR2 (germline): SGHRS, YFSETQ. As DNA, the CDR3 is TGCGCCAGCAGCTTGACTAGCGGGGGCCAAGAGACCCAGTACTTC. This codes for CASSLTSGGQETQYF.

The chain has TRBV5-4 and TRBJ2-7, with TRBD1 matching over 9 bases. Germline assignment: CDR1 SGHNT and CDR2 YYREEE (reference sequence). The CDR3 totals 15 residues. V shed 4 bases, J shed 0 bases, and the junction held 5 bases outside the gene matches. The DNA of the CDR3 is TGTGCCAGCAGCGGACAGGGGACCCCCTCCTACGAGCAGTACTTC. This translates into CASSGQGTPSYEQYF. Combining the CDR3 with reference TRBV5-4 and TRBJ2-7 gives the whole variable domain ETGVTQSPTHLIKTRGQQVTLRCSSQSGHNTVSWYQQALGQGPQFIFQYYREEENGRGNFPPRFSGLQFPNYSSELNVNALELDDSALYLCASSGQGTPSYEQYFGPGTRLTVT.

The J gene is TRBJ2-5, the V gene TRBV5-3, with a weak D call TRBD2 (6 bases). TRBV5-3 is assigned to the ORF class and has an uncertain function. CDR3 length: 19 residues. V was clipped by 3 bases and J by 4 bases, with 28 bases between them. The CDR3 region is CARSCGVKLPAEVVETQYF. DNA of the CDR3: TGTGCCAGAAGCTGCGGGGTCAAACTACCCGCCGAAGTTGTAGAGACCCAGTACTTC.

V gene TRBV5-1 combines with J gene TRBJ1-1; D unclear. This CDR3 has 14 residues. V shed 0 bases and J shed 4 bases, with 10 bases lying between them. Germline V gene sequence: CDR1 SGHRS, CDR2 YFSETQ. The CDR3 sequence is CASSLAGLGTEAFF. The DNA of the CDR3 is TGCGCCAGCAGCTTGGCCGGGCTAGGCACTGAAGCTTTCTTT.

J is TRBJ2-1 and V is TRBV19; TRBD2 aligns across 8 bases. Germline values: CDR1 LNHDA, CDR2 SQIVND (reference sequence). V was pared by 3 bases and J by 1 base, with 2 bases of the junction left unmatched. The CDR3 contains 15 residues. CDR3 sequence: CASSMGLGSYNEQFF. CDR3 nucleotide sequence: TGTGCCAGTAGTATGGGACTAGGGTCCTACAATGAGCAGTTCTTC.

The rearrangement links TRBV19 to TRBJ1-1; weak D call: TRBD1 (5 bases). CDR3 size: 11 residues. Germline CDR1 is LNHDA and CDR2 is SQIVND (reference sequence). V dropped 5 bases and J dropped 6 bases, with 7 bases sitting between them. The DNA for the CDR3 is TGTGCCAGTAGTGGGGGGGCTGAAGCTTTCTTT. Its protein is CASSGGAEAFF.

The J gene is TRBJ1-1, the V gene TRBV11-1; no firm D call. V was cut by 1 base and J by 4 bases, with 10 bases left in between. Germline CDR1 SGHAT, CDR2 FQDESV (reference sequence). This CDR3 has 14 residues. The CDR3 bases are TGTGCCAGCAGCTTAGAGGCACCGACCACTGAAGCTTTCTTT. It codes for CASSLEAPTTEAFF.

The chain recombines TRBV5-1 with TRBJ2-7; unclear D gene. The V end was cut by 0 bases, the J end by 5 bases, with 9 bases between. From germline, CDR1 is SGHRS and CDR2 YFSETQ. The CDR3 spans 13 residues. The CDR3: CASSLALYDEQYF. In DNA form, the CDR3 reads TGCGCCAGCAGCTTGGCCCTTTACGACGAGCAGTACTTC.

The chain uses TRBV27 and TRBJ2-2; D remains ambiguous. Germline lookup yields CDR1 MNHEY and CDR2 SMNVEV (reference sequence). Trimming removed 3 bases from V and 1 base from J, with 6 bases in between. CDR3 length equals 14 residues. The CDR3 reads CASSFSRNTGELFF. In DNA form, the CDR3 reads TGTGCCAGCAGTTTTAGCCGGAACACCGGGGAGCTGTTTTTT.

This chain links TRBV27 with TRBJ1-2, with TRBD1 matching over 7 bases. The germline V gene has CDR1 MNHEY and CDR2 SMNVEV (reference sequence). CDR3 length: 14 amino acids. V lost 6 bases to trimming and J lost 7 bases; unmatched junction nucleotides: 11. In nucleotides, the CDR3 is TGTGCCAGCAGCCCCACCCTCCGGACAGGTGGCTACACCTTC. It yields the protein CASSPTLRTGGYTF.

V gene TRBV28 combines with J gene TRBJ2-5, with 8 bases identical to TRBD1. CDR1 and CDR2 (germline): MDHEN, SYDVKM. The trim removed 5 bases at V and 4 bases at J, leaving 9 bases unmatched. CDR3 length: 15 amino acids. In DNA form, the CDR3 reads TGTGCCAGCAGTCCCCTTGCCGACAGGGGAGAGACCCAGTACTTC. It translates to CASSPLADRGETQYF.

This chain links TRBV28 with TRBJ1-1; D is ambiguous. Germline loops: CDR1 MDHEN, CDR2 SYDVKM. The CDR3 length is 13 residues. Trimming left V 3 bases short and J 10 bases short, with 15 bases between. The CDR3 nucleotides read TGTGCCAGCAGTTTCCCTATAGCCCGAAGAGCTTTCTTT. Translated: CASSFPIARRAFF.

The chain employs TRBV5-5 and TRBJ2-5; D is perhaps TRBD1 (5 bases). Germline values: CDR1 SGHKS, CDR2 YYEKEE (reference sequence). This CDR3 spans 15 amino acids. V was pared by 0 bases and J by 5 bases, with 14 bases between. The CDR3 region is CASSLASWGEETQYF. In DNA, the CDR3 is TGTGCCAGCAGCTTGGCCTCGTGGGGCGAGGAGACCCAGTACTTC.

This chain connects TRBV19 to TRBJ2-3; no definite D call. Germline-derived CDR1 and CDR2 are LNHDA and SQIVND (reference sequence). V was cut by 1 base and J by 0 bases, with 5 bases left in between. The CDR3 sequence is 14 residues long. The CDR3 sequence: CASSIAASTDTQYF. CDR3 DNA: TGTGCCAGTAGTATAGCAGCGAGCACAGATACGCAGTATTTT.

The chain links TRBV28 to TRBJ2-7; no definite D call. Germline loops: CDR1 MDHEN, CDR2 SYDVKM. V was cut by 6 bases and J by 7 bases, with 16 bases left in between. The length of the CDR3 is 13 residues. This CDR3 reads CASSLGVGWEQYF. Written as DNA, the CDR3 is TGTGCCAGCAGCCTTGGGGTTGGATGGGAGCAGTACTTC.